Listed here is a single TCR beta chain. Amplification used 60 Vbeta primers and 13 Jbeta primers. TCRdb's table, derived via immunoSEQ multiplex PCR, lists solely in-frame clones and lacks some. This sample has 150,000 to 200,000 clones; 78% occur once, and the top ten carry less than 6%. The data were obtained in a study of cytomegalovirus exposure and HLA in healthy donors. The V gene end was trimmed by 6 bases and the J gene end by 8 bases; junction bases not matched to a gene: 16. Germline V gene lookup returns CDR1 SNHLY and CDR2 FYNNEI. The CDR3 has 16 residues. This sequence originates from a woman aged 25 to 39 in good health and CMV-seropositive. Sequencing was done on a sample of PBMCs. The rearrangement links TRBV2 to TRBJ2-4; 7 bases match TRBD2. The CDR3 is CASRASGNPPGYIQYF. The CDR3 coding sequence is TGTGCCAGCAGGGCAAGCGGGAACCCACCCGGGTACATTCAGTACTTC.